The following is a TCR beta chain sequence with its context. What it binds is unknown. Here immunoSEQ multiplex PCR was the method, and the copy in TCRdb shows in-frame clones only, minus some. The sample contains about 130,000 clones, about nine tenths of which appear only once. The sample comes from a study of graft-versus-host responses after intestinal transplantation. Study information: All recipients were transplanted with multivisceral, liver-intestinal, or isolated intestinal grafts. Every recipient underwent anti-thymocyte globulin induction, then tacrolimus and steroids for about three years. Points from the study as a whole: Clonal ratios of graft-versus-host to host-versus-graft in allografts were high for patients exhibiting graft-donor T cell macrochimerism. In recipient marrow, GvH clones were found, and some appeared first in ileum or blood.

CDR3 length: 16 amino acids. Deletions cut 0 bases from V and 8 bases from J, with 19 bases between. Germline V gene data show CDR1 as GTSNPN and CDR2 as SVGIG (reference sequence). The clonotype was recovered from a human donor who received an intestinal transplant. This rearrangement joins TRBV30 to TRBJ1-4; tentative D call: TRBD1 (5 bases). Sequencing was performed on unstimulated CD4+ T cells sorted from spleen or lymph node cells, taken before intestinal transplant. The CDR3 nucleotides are TGTGCCTGGAGTGTAGCAGGGCGGCTCGGAGTCGAAAAACTGTTTTTT. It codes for CAWSVAGRLGVEKLFF.